These 11 T cell receptor beta chains were sequenced from one sample in a study of cytomegalovirus exposure and HLA in healthy donors. The PCR contained 60 Vbeta and 13 Jbeta primers. Generated by immunoSEQ multiplex PCR, the TCRdb table keeps only in-frame clones and is missing some. The sample lists about 160,000 clones; roughly 80% were seen once. The specimen was PBMCs. These TCRs come from a man aged 50-59 years in good health and CMV-seropositive.

The V and J genes are TRBV10-3 and TRBJ1-6; D may be TRBD1 (5 bases). The CDR3 has 17 amino acids. V lost 2 bases and J lost 3, with 14 bases in between. The germline V gene has CDR1 ENHRY and CDR2 SYGVKD. CDR3 in DNA: TGTGCCATCAGTGAGGGGGCCCATTTGATCTATAATTCACCCCTCCACTTT. Translating it yields CAISEGAHLIYNSPLHF.

V usage is TRBV6-5 and J usage is TRBJ2-7; D perhaps matches TRBD1 (6 bases). The CDR3 sequence is 13 residues long. Germline-derived CDR1 and CDR2 are MNHEY and SVGAGI. With 6 bases removed from V and 5 bases from J, the gap between germline ends came to 14 bases. CDR3 protein: CASRLRGYDEQYF. The DNA for the CDR3 is TGTGCCAGCAGGCTCAGGGGATACGACGAGCAGTACTTC.

The rearrangement uses TRBV6-1 and TRBJ2-5; TRBD1 matches at 9 bases. Looked up from germline, CDR1 is MNHNS and CDR2 is SASEGT. The CDR3 runs to 13 residues. Losses at the gene ends were 5 bases for V and 5 bases for J; bases not matched to a gene: 3. This CDR3 is CASSKTGGETQYF. The CDR3 DNA reads TGTGCCAGCAGTAAGACAGGGGGTGAGACCCAGTACTTC.

The chain links TRBV18 to TRBJ1-1; no clear D gene. The CDR3 runs 15 residues. Germline V gives CDR1 KGHSH, CDR2 LQKENI. V was shortened by 3 bases and J by 0 bases, with 11 bases between the two germline ends. The CDR3 sequence is CASSPNMVMNTEAFF. The CDR3 nucleotides are TGTGCCAGCTCACCGAACATGGTCATGAACACTGAAGCTTTCTTT.

This chain connects TRBV2 to TRBJ1-2, with TRBD1 matching over 8 bases. Germline lookup yields CDR1 SNHLY and CDR2 FYNNEI. CDR3 length: 14 amino acids. Trimming took 7 bases from V and 4 from J; bases not matched to a gene: 8. Here the CDR3 DNA reads TGTGCCAGCATCCCAGGGGGCTTGGGCTATGGCTACACCTTC. Translation gives CASIPGGLGYGYTF.

The V gene is TRBV5-4, the J gene TRBJ1-1, with D possibly matching TRBD1 (5 bases). Germline assignment: CDR1 SGHNT and CDR2 YYREEE (reference sequence). V was cut by 0 bases and J by 3 bases, with 15 bases left in between. This CDR3 spans 16 amino acids. CDR3 nucleotide sequence: TGTGCCAGCAGCTTGGAGCCGTACGTAGGGGACACTGAAGCTTTCTTT. This encodes CASSLEPYVGDTEAFF.

The chain joins TRBV19 to TRBJ2-5; 7 bases match TRBD2. Germline V CDR1 and CDR2: LNHDA, SQIVND (reference sequence). There are 16 residues in the CDR3. After removal of 2 bases from V and 2 bases from J, the junction contained 8 bases not matched to a gene. The CDR3 DNA follows: TGTGCCAGTAGTATAACTAGCGTTCTGGGGCAAGAGACCCAGTACTTC. This codes for CASSITSVLGQETQYF.

The rearrangement links TRBV7-2 to TRBJ1-5; D not resolved. The V end lost 1 base, the J end lost 6 bases, and 7 bases lay between the germline ends. The length of the CDR3 is 13 residues. The germline V gene has CDR1 SGHTA and CDR2 FQGNSA. Here the CDR3 reads CASSLGSRQPQHF. The CDR3 DNA reads as TGTGCCAGCAGCTTAGGGAGTCGTCAGCCCCAGCATTTT. Supplemented by reference TRBV7-2 and TRBJ1-5, the full variable domain reads GAGVSQSPSNKVTEKGKDVELRCDPISGHTALYWYRQSLGQGLEFLIYFQGNSAPDKSGLPSDRFSAERTGGSVSTLTIQRTQQEDSAVYLCASSLGSRQPQHFGDGTRLSIL.

This rearrangement joins TRBV5-3 to TRBJ1-1; TRBD1 agrees at 9 bases. TRBV5-3 qualifies as an ORF whose function is uncertain. Trimming removed 0 bases from V and 5 bases from J; junction bases left unmatched: 8. The CDR3 runs 16 residues. The CDR3 DNA sequence: TGTGCCAGAAGCTTGGTACCCGGACAGGGGAGGACTGAAGCTTTCTTT. It is translated as CARSLVPGQGRTEAFF.

The chain combines TRBV27 with TRBJ2-3; D remains unclear. The V and J ends lost 3 bases and 5 bases respectively, with 6 bases between them. The CDR3 runs 12 residues. The germline CDR1 and CDR2 sequences are MNHEY and SMNVEV (reference sequence). This CDR3 reads CASSFSLDTQYF. The CDR3 nucleotides are TGTGCCAGCAGTTTCTCTCTAGATACGCAGTATTTT.

The chain carries TRBV5-1 and TRBJ1-5; 7 bases are a match to TRBD1. Germline V gene lookup returns CDR1 SGHRS and CDR2 YFSETQ. The V gene end was trimmed by 5 bases and the J gene end by 3 bases; junction bases not matched to a gene: 5. The CDR3 runs to 14 residues. CDR3 DNA sequence: TGCGCCAGCAGTACGGGACAGATCAATCAGCCCCAGCATTTT. This gives the protein CASSTGQINQPQHF.